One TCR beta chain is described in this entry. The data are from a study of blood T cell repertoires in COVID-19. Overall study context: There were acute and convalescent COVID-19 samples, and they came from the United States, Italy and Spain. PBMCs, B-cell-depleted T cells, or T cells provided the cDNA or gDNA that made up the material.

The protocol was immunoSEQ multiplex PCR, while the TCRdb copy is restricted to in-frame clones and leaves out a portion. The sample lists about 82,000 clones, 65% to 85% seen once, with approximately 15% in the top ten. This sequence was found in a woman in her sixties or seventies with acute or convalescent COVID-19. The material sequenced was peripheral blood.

CDR3: CASTRDSSYEQYF. For the CDR3, the DNA is TGTGCCAGCACTCGCGACAGTTCCTACGAGCAGTACTTC. This chain links TRBV28 with TRBJ2-7; D perhaps matches TRBD1 (5 bases). The germline V gene encodes CDR1 MDHEN and CDR2 SYDVKM. The CDR3 runs 13 residues. With 7 bases removed from V and 1 base from J, the gap between germline ends came to 11 bases.